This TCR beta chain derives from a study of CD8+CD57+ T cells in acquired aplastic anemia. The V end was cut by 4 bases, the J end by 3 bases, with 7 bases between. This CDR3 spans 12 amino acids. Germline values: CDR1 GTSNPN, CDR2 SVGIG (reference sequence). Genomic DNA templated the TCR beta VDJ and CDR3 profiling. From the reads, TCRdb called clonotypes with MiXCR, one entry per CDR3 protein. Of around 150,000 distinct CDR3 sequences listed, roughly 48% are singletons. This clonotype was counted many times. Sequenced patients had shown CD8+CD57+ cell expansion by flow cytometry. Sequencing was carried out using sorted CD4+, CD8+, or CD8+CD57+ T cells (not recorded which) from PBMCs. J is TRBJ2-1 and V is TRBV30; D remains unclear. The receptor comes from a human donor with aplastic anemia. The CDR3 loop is CAWTDHYNEQFF. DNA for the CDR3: TGTGCCTGGACGGACCACTACAATGAGCAGTTCTTC.